A selection of T cell receptor beta chains follows, all from one sample in a study of shared clonotypes between healthy human individuals. Produced via immunoSEQ multiplex PCR; TCRdb's table is partial and in-frame only. This sample has about 2.5 million clones, with roughly 90% found just once. Sequenced input: naive CD4+ T cells from PBMCs. The source is a man in his late teens or twenties in good health. Some clones in this sample may be carry-over from other donors' samples. Both conserved end residues are part of each CDR3. Fields, in order: V gene, CDR3 length, J gene, CDR3 protein.

>TRBV27|14|TRBJ2-1
CASRRESSIDEQFF
>TRBV6-6|12|TRBJ2-1
CASRPWGDEQFF
>TRBV10-3|15|TRBJ2-7
CAISELDSSPYEQYF
>TRBV6-6|14|TRBJ2-1
CASSFGQSYNEQFF
>TRBV9|12|TRBJ1-2
CASSGDRYGYTF
>TRBV4-3|14|TRBJ2-5
CASSLYRGLETQYF
>TRBV28|16|TRBJ2-6
CASSLTGSSGANVLTF
>TRBV19|15|TRBJ2-6
CASSSEGPGANVLTF
>TRBV5-5|16|TRBJ2-3
CASSVRLARLADTQYF
>TRBV7-8|14|TRBJ2-7
CASSLGAGQGEQYF
>TRBV19|17|TRBJ2-3
CASSISSGRAYGDTQYF
>TRBV6-5|13|TRBJ2-5
CASSYAGVKTQYF
>TRBV5-1|15|TRBJ2-1
CASSPGLAIYNEQFF
>TRBV21-1|17|TRBJ2-7
CASSKGVRAIGFHEQYF
>TRBV13|13|TRBJ1-2
CASSSDSNYGYTF
>TRBV13|14|TRBJ1-2
CASSLGTGSYGYTF
>TRBV5-1|13|TRBJ2-5
CASSLAGSETQYF
>TRBV15|14|TRBJ1-2
CATSRDRTGGGYTF
>TRBV19|15|TRBJ1-2
CASTSGGLPNYGYTF
>TRBV7-3|15|TRBJ2-2
CASSFSRQFGGELFF
>TRBV18|12|TRBJ2-1
CASSPYDNEQFF
>TRBV5-1|14|TRBJ1-4
CASSLSTPGEKLFF
>TRBV28|13|TRBJ2-1
CASSLAGANEQFF
>TRBV5-1|16|TRBJ1-3
CASSLDGGGSGNTIYF
>TRBV5-1|14|TRBJ1-4
CASSLTGGDEKLFF
>TRBV2|14|TRBJ1-3
CASRGAAGGNTIYF